The 20 T cell receptor beta chains reported below all come from one sample, sequenced in a study of T cells in Graves' hyperthyroidism and ophthalmopathy. TCR beta CDR3 regions were amplified from RNA. TCR CDR3 regions were first amplified by RT-PCR with HTBI primers. TCRdb analysed the multiplex PCR reads with MiXCR anew, one entry per CDR3 protein. The profile shows about 840,000 distinct CDR3 sequences, 35% to 45% of them singletons. Sequencing was done on a sample of blood. These receptors all come from a man aged 18-30 years with Graves' hyperthyroidism.

This clonotype occurred a few times. This chain joins TRBV14 and TRBJ2-7; D possibly corresponds to TRBD1 (6 bases). V was pared by 4 bases and J by 2 bases, with 15 bases between. CDR3 length: 15 amino acids. The germline gives CDR1 SGHDN, CDR2 FVKESK. CDR3 protein: CASSLWDTGTYEQYF. DNA for the CDR3: TGTGCCAGCAGCCTGTGGGACACCGGAACCTACGAGCAGTACTTC.

This clonotype has at least ten counts. The genes are TRBV2 and TRBJ1-1, with D perhaps matching TRBD1 (5 bases). V lost 4 bases and J lost 2, with 11 bases in between. In germline, CDR1 is SNHLY, CDR2 FYNNEI. This CDR3 contains 14 residues. The CDR3 here is CASSGQRTNTEAFF. The CDR3 region has the DNA TGTGCCAGCAGTGGACAGAGGACTAACACTGAAGCTTTCTTT.

In this sample, this clonotype turned up a few times. V and J are TRBV10-3 and TRBJ2-7, with 10 bases lining up with TRBD1. The junction had 14 bases not matched to a gene; V was cut back by 9 bases and J by 9 bases. The CDR3 has 14 amino acids. Germline V gives CDR1 ENHRY, CDR2 SYGVKD. CDR3 coding DNA: TGTGCCATGCTACCTTACGACAGGGGGCTCGGGCAGTACTTC. Amino acids: CAMLPYDRGLGQYF.

This rearrangement joins TRBV10-3 to TRBJ2-2; D might be TRBD1 (6 bases). The CDR3 is 14 residues long. Germline CDR1 and CDR2: ENHRY and SYGVKD. The CDR3 DNA sequence: TGTGCAATACAGGGTACAGCGAACACCGGGGAGCTGTTTTTT. This sequence encodes CAIQGTANTGELFF.

This CDR3 is CASSPRRTIMNTEAFF. Here the CDR3 DNA reads TGTGCCAGCTCACCCCGACGGACTATCATGAACACTGAAGCTTTCTTT. The chain employs TRBV14 and TRBJ1-1; D call uncertain. Germline V lookup: CDR1 SGHDN, CDR2 FVKESK. V gave up 8 bases and J gave up 0 bases, with 19 bases separating them. The CDR3 is made up of 16 amino acids.

V and J are TRBV7-6 and TRBJ2-2, with D possibly being TRBD2 (5 bases). The germline V gene encodes CDR1 SGHVS and CDR2 FNYEAQ. The CDR3 extends over 17 amino acids. V shed 5 bases and J shed 4 bases, with 20 bases lying between them. CDR3 in amino acids: CASSPEVALGVTGELFF. The CDR3 nucleotides are TGTGCCAGCAGCCCCGAGGTAGCGCTCGGCGTCACCGGGGAGCTGTTTTTT. Using reference TRBV7-6 and TRBJ2-2 for the parts outside the CDR3, the full variable domain is GAGVSQSPRYKVTKRGQDVALRCDPISGHVSLYWYRQALGQGPEFLTYFNYEAQQDKSGLPNDRFSAERPEGSISTLTIQRTEQRDSAMYRCASSPEVALGVTGELFFGEGSRLTVL.

This clonotype was observed many times. The V and J genes are TRBV2 and TRBJ1-5; 9 nucleotides match TRBD1. Per germline, CDR1 SNHLY and CDR2 FYNNEI. CDR3 length: 14 residues. V was pared by 8 bases and J by 4 bases, with 6 bases of the junction left unmatched. DNA for the CDR3: TGTGCCAGCTGGAAAGACAGGGGGAATCAGCCCCAGCATTTT. Its protein is CASWKDRGNQPQHF.

This clonotype was picked up many times. The chain is built from TRBV15 and TRBJ1-1; D unresolved. Germline V CDR1 and CDR2: LNHNV, YYDKDF (reference sequence). The CDR3 has 14 residues. Between the trimmed V and J ends, which lost 3 bases and 0 bases, there was a span of 8 bases. CDR3 sequence (DNA): TGTGCCACCAGCAGGCCGACGGTGAACACTGAAGCTTTCTTT. Protein sequence: CATSRPTVNTEAFF.

This clonotype was observed many times. The V gene is TRBV15, the J gene TRBJ1-2; D not certain. This CDR3 is built from 12 residues. CDR1 LNHNV and CDR2 YYDKDF come from the germline V gene (reference sequence). V was clipped by 8 bases and J by 8 bases, with 15 bases between them. The CDR3 region is CATWAAEAGYTF. The CDR3 region has the DNA TGTGCCACCTGGGCAGCGGAAGCGGGCTACACCTTC.

Turning to this clonotype: Germline is not matched at one junction end, which may reflect a read error. In nucleotides, the CDR3 is TGTGCCGGCAGCTTAGCACCACAAGGGGGGAGGTACGAGCAGTACTTC. Protein: CAGSLAPQGGRYEQYF. V and J are TRBV7-9 and TRBJ2-7, with D perhaps assigned TRBD1 or TRBD2 (6 bases each). The CDR3 contains 16 residues. Germline CDR1 reads SEHNR; CDR2 reads FQNEAQ (reference sequence).

As concerns this clonotype: This may stem from a read error, because a much larger clone lies one nucleotide away. The rearrangement uses TRBV7-9 and TRBJ1-4; 8 bases are shared with TRBD1. The CDR3 loop spans 15 amino acids. Per germline, CDR1 SEHNR and CDR2 FQNEAQ (reference sequence). CDR3 nucleotides: TGTGCCAGCAGCTTAGGGGACAGGCTGAATGAAAAACTGCTTTTT. Amino acid sequence: CASSLGDRLNEKLLF. Using reference TRBV7-9 and TRBJ1-4 for the parts outside the CDR3, the full variable domain is DTGVSQNPRHKITKRGQNVTFRCDPISEHNRLYWYRQTLGQGPEFLTYFQNEAQLEKSRLLSDRFSAERPKGSFSTLEIQRTEQGDSAMYLCASSLGDRLNEKLLFGSGTQLSVL.

About this clonotype itself: A much larger clonotype is one base distant, so this may be a read error. The V call is TRBV10-3, the J call TRBJ2-7, with TRBD1 matching over 7 bases. This CDR3 is built from 15 residues. In germline, CDR1 is ENHRY, CDR2 SYGVKD. The CDR3 DNA reads as TGTGCCATCAGTGATTCGGACAGGAGGACCTACGAGCGGTACTTC. It specifies CAISDSDRRTYERYF.

This clonotype was observed at least ten times. V is TRBV7-3 and J is TRBJ2-6; D may match TRBD1 or TRBD2 (5 bases each). Between the trimmed V and J ends, which lost 5 bases and 1 base, there was a span of 12 bases. From germline, CDR1 is SGHTA and CDR2 FQGTGA. This CDR3 has 16 amino acids. The CDR3 reads CASSPRGVSGANVLTF. CDR3 DNA sequence: TGTGCCAGCAGCCCGCGAGGGGTATCTGGGGCCAACGTCCTGACTTTC.

This clonotype was picked up many times. The rearrangement uses TRBV20-1 and TRBJ1-4, with D unresolved. The germline V and J ends were trimmed by 1 base and 3 bases, with 6 bases remaining between them. In germline, CDR1 is DFQATT, CDR2 SNEGSKA (reference sequence). The CDR3 consists of 13 residues. The CDR3 region is CSARVSSNEKLFF. DNA of the CDR3: TGCAGTGCTAGAGTCTCCTCTAATGAAAAACTGTTTTTT.

This clonotype showed up many times. The CDR3 region is CASSMGHQQAFF. CDR3 nucleotides: TGTGCCAGTAGTATGGGGCACCAACAAGCTTTCTTT. The chain employs TRBV19 and TRBJ1-1; perhaps TRBD1 as D (5 bases). Trimming removed 3 bases from V and 9 bases from J, with 11 bases in between. Germline CDR1 LNHDA, CDR2 SQIVND (reference sequence). The CDR3 extends over 12 amino acids.

This clonotype was seen ten or more times. The V call is TRBV5-1, the J call TRBJ2-6; D possibly matches TRBD1 or TRBD2 (5 bases each). There are 14 residues in the CDR3. In germline, CDR1 is SGHRS, CDR2 YFSETQ. The V and J ends lost 7 bases and 4 bases respectively, with 12 bases between them. DNA of the CDR3: TGCGCCAGCGGTGAGGGGACCGGGGCCAACGTCCTGACTTTC. Translating it yields CASGEGTGANVLTF.

The table lists this clonotype with many counts. This chain joins TRBV12-3 or TRBV12-4 and TRBJ1-4; no clear D. The CDR3 consists of 14 residues. V lost 3 bases and J lost 8, with 13 bases in between. As DNA, the CDR3 is TGTGCCAGCAGTTTCGGCCGGTCCGGGGAAAAACTGTTTTTT. Translation gives CASSFGRSGEKLFF.

The J gene is TRBJ1-6, the V gene TRBV7-2; TRBD1 is a possible D gene (5 bases). The ends were cut back, 5 bases at V and 7 bases at J, with 15 bases in the middle. CDR3 length equals 15 residues. Germline V gene lookup returns CDR1 SGHTA and CDR2 FQGNSA. The CDR3: CASSPGRGDNSPLHF. CDR3 bases: TGTGCCAGCAGCCCCGGGAGGGGCGACAATTCACCCCTCCACTTT.

This clonotype was seen a few times. The V and J genes are TRBV10-3 and TRBJ1-2, with 10 nucleotides matching TRBD1. This CDR3 comprises 13 residues. Germline V CDR1 and CDR2: ENHRY, SYGVKD. The ends lost 8 bases at V and 8 bases at J; junction bases unmatched: 8. CDR3 nucleotides: TGTGCCATCGGGGGACAGGGGATGAGCGGCTACACCTTC. As protein: CAIGGQGMSGYTF.

This clonotype was observed a handful of times. This sequence joins TRBV2 and TRBJ2-7; 8 bases align to TRBD2. V lost 10 bases, J lost 3 bases, and 11 bases stayed unmatched. Germline V gene sequence: CDR1 SNHLY, CDR2 FYNNEI. This CDR3 comprises 14 residues. This CDR3 reads CATGGVAGFYEQYF. The CDR3 bases are TGTGCCACCGGCGGGGTAGCGGGATTCTACGAGCAGTACTTC.